Below, 24 T cell receptor beta chains from the same sample are listed, as sequenced in a study of T cell repertoires in chronic hepatitis B (dated by TCRdb to 2018 to 2020). Library preparation employed the immunoSEQ multiplex PCR assay. TCRdb mirrors the immuneACCESS table, restricted to in-frame sequences. Some clones are absent from its copies; in checked studies, under half trace to an unresolved V gene, and the reason for the others is unknown. This specimen's table enumerates approximately 80 clones. The sequencing input was total CD8+ T cells from PBMCs. The receptors originated from a human donor with chronic hepatitis B virus infection.

The genes are TRBV15 and TRBJ2-6; D is unresolved. Trimming removed 0 bases at V and 0 bases at J, with 6 bases between. Looked up from germline, CDR1 is LNHNV and CDR2 is YYDKDF (reference sequence). This CDR3 contains 16 residues. The CDR3 region has the DNA TGTGCCACCAGCAGAGATCGGAACTCTGGGGCCAACGTCCTGACTTTC. It is translated as CATSRDRNSGANVLTF.

The rearrangement joins TRBV5-6 to TRBJ1-1; D not certain. The ends were cut back, 3 bases at V and 8 bases at J, with 14 bases in the middle. The germline V gene has CDR1 SGHDT and CDR2 YYEEEE. This CDR3 has 13 residues. DNA of the CDR3: TGTGCCAGCAGCTGGGGAACTCCTATGGAAGCTTTCTTT. Its protein product is CASSWGTPMEAFF.

This rearrangement joins TRBV28 to TRBJ2-6, with D unclear. Germline V gene lookup returns CDR1 MDHEN and CDR2 SYDVKM. The length of the CDR3 is 16 residues. Trimming took off 5 bases at V and 5 bases at J, with 16 bases between the two ends. CDR3 loop: CASSKTTQSRANVLTF. The CDR3 DNA reads as TGTGCCAGCAGTAAGACAACACAAAGTCGGGCCAACGTCCTGACTTTC.

This chain links TRBV7-9 with TRBJ2-3; a possible D gene is TRBD2 (5 bases). CDR1 SEHNR and CDR2 FQNEAQ come from the germline V gene (reference sequence). Trimming pared 3 bases from V and 5 bases from J, leaving 15 bases between. The CDR3 spans 15 residues. CDR3 sequence: CASSLVEAYGDTQYF. CDR3 coding DNA: TGTGCCAGCAGCTTGGTGGAGGCCTATGGAGATACGCAGTATTTT.

The chain joins TRBV27 to TRBJ2-1, with 12 nucleotides matching TRBD1. Looked up from germline, CDR1 is MNHEY and CDR2 is SMNVEV (reference sequence). CDR3 length equals 13 residues. Trimming cost V 7 bases and J 6 bases; bases outside gene matches: 1. The chain's CDR3 is CASTGQGANEQFF. In DNA form, the CDR3 reads TGTGCCAGCACGGGACAGGGGGCCAATGAGCAGTTCTTC.

J is TRBJ1-1 and V is TRBV6-1; maybe TRBD1 (5 bases). Trimming pared 1 base from V and 8 bases from J, leaving 14 bases between. The CDR3 runs to 14 residues. CDR1 and CDR2 from the germline V gene are MNHNS and SASEGT. This CDR3 reads CASSEGGEWGEAFF. The CDR3 DNA sequence: TGTGCCAGCAGTGAAGGAGGCGAGTGGGGCGAAGCTTTCTTT.

This clone was found a few times. This sequence joins TRBV2 and TRBJ2-7; D gene uncertain. In germline, CDR1 is SNHLY, CDR2 FYNNEI. This CDR3 has 14 residues. Trimming pared 7 bases from V and 7 bases from J, leaving 20 bases between. CDR3 in DNA: TGTGCCAGCAAAATAGGGCAGGCTCCTGGGGAGCAGTACTTC. Residues: CASKIGQAPGEQYF.

The sample holds one count of this clone. V usage is TRBV9 and J usage is TRBJ2-1; D remains unclear. CDR1 is SGDLS, CDR2 YYNGEE, per germline. The CDR3 is made up of 12 amino acids. V shed 4 bases and J shed 6 bases, with 8 bases lying between them. The CDR3 bases are TGTGCCAGCAGCTATTTAGCCAATGAGCAGTTCTTC. Its translation: CASSYLANEQFF.

The CDR3 spells CASKLASGVTGELFF. The CDR3 bases are TGTGCCAGCAAATTGGCTAGCGGGGTCACCGGGGAGCTGTTTTTT. V is TRBV5-6 and J is TRBJ2-2; 9 bases map to TRBD2. The junction had 7 bases not matched to a gene; V was cut back by 6 bases and J by 4 bases. Germline V lookup: CDR1 SGHDT, CDR2 YYEEEE. The CDR3 has 15 residues.

The chain recombines TRBV4-1 with TRBJ2-1; D gene ambiguous. The CDR3 is 14 residues long. The V gene lost 1 base and the J gene lost 5 bases, with 9 bases spanning the gap. Per the germline V gene, CDR1 is MGHRA and CDR2 is YSYEKL. DNA of the CDR3: TGCGCCAGCAGCCAAGTGCAGTGGGACAATGAGCAGTTCTTC. This codes for CASSQVQWDNEQFF.

This clone was observed once. This chain joins TRBV15 and TRBJ2-1, with 9 bases lining up with TRBD2. The J segment lost 10 bases and the V segment lost 1 base, leaving 2 bases of the junction unmatched. Germline CDR1 and CDR2: LNHNV and YYDKDF (reference sequence). There are 13 residues in the CDR3. The CDR3 loop is CATSRVAGEEQFF. CDR3 coding DNA: TGTGCCACCAGCAGAGTAGCGGGAGAGGAGCAGTTCTTC.

This rearrangement joins TRBV6-6 to TRBJ1-2, with D perhaps TRBD1 (5 bases). The CDR3 runs 14 residues. The germline V and J ends were trimmed by 2 bases and 4 bases, with 11 bases remaining between them. Germline values: CDR1 MNHNY, CDR2 SVGAGI (reference sequence). CDR3 loop: CASSYLLGGYGYTF. Written as DNA, the CDR3 is TGTGCCAGCAGTTACCTCCTCGGGGGCTATGGCTACACCTTC.

This clone appeared a single time. The chain is built from TRBV27 and TRBJ1-6, with TRBD1 as a possible D gene (6 bases). The germline V and J ends were trimmed by 6 bases and 0 bases, with 12 bases remaining between them. This CDR3 comprises 16 residues. Germline V gives CDR1 MNHEY, CDR2 SMNVEV (reference sequence). Here the CDR3 reads CASRQGLSSYNSPLHF. Here the CDR3 DNA reads TGTGCCAGCAGACAGGGTCTCAGCTCCTATAATTCACCCCTCCACTTT.

The V gene is TRBV9, the J gene TRBJ1-2; D might be TRBD1 (5 bases). Trimming pared 0 bases from V and 5 bases from J, leaving 17 bases between. The germline gives CDR1 SGDLS, CDR2 YYNGEE. The CDR3 totals 16 residues. The CDR3 nucleotides are TGTGCCAGCAGCGTAGATCAGGAAACCCGGGGGTATGGCTACACCTTC. This sequence encodes CASSVDQETRGYGYTF.

In its sample, this clone was seen once. V gene TRBV11-3 combines with J gene TRBJ1-1; D gene uncertain. The germline V gene has CDR1 SGHNT and CDR2 YENEEA. V was shortened by 2 bases and J by 7 bases, with 14 bases between the two germline ends. This CDR3 contains 14 residues. CDR3 protein: CASSLRGWWIEAFF. DNA for the CDR3: TGTGCCAGCAGCTTAAGAGGATGGTGGATTGAAGCTTTCTTT.

The chain couples TRBV5-6 to TRBJ1-3; D uncertain. V was cut by 3 bases and J by 10 bases, with 23 bases left in between. The CDR3 totals 16 residues. The germline CDR1 and CDR2 sequences are SGHDT and YYEEEE. CDR3 DNA: TGTGCCAGCAGCTCACCCGGCCGTATGGGCCAGAGGACCATATATTTT. Translated, it gives CASSSPGRMGQRTIYF.

This clone appeared once. The chain joins TRBV5-7 to TRBJ1-3; no definite D call. TRBV5-7 is known as an ORF, though its function is uncertain. CDR3 length equals 12 residues. V lost 0 bases and J lost 6, with 4 bases in between. CDR3 sequence: CASSLAENTIYF. In DNA, the CDR3 is TGTGCCAGCAGCTTGGCTGAAAACACCATATATTTT.

This clone was found a few times. The V gene is TRBV4-1, the J gene TRBJ1-1; D gene unclear. The CDR3 sequence is 14 residues long. The V and J ends lost 4 bases and 2 bases respectively, with 11 bases between them. The germline gives CDR1 MGHRA, CDR2 YSYEKL. The CDR3 is CASSPGALNTEAFF. The CDR3 bases are TGCGCCAGCAGCCCGGGAGCTCTAAACACTGAAGCTTTCTTT.

In its sample, this clone was seen a few times. This chain uses TRBV28 with TRBJ1-1; D is uncertain. CDR3 length equals 12 residues. V shed 8 bases and J shed 7 bases, with 14 bases lying between them. CDR1 and CDR2 (germline): MDHEN, SYDVKM. Here the CDR3 reads CASLPRRSEAFF. CDR3 nucleotides: TGTGCCAGCCTACCCAGGAGGAGTGAAGCTTTCTTT.

The chain has TRBV6-5 and TRBJ2-1, with 8 bases aligning to TRBD2. Germline values: CDR1 MNHEY, CDR2 SVGAGI. This CDR3 has 16 amino acids. The V segment lost 4 bases and the J segment 2 bases; nucleotides outside the gene matches: 7. As DNA, the CDR3 is TGTGCCAGCAGTTCAGATAGCGGGGAGCCCTACAATGAGCAGTTCTTC. It is translated as CASSSDSGEPYNEQFF.

This sequence joins TRBV6-1 and TRBJ1-5; D is uncertain. Germline V gene sequence: CDR1 MNHNS, CDR2 SASEGT. The CDR3 has 14 residues. With 3 bases removed from V and 5 bases from J, the gap between germline ends came to 11 bases. The CDR3, as DNA: TGTGCCAGCAGTGACGGAGACACCTATCAGCCCCAGCATTTT. It is translated as CASSDGDTYQPQHF.

The chain links TRBV27 to TRBJ2-7; D unresolved. The V gene lost 0 bases and the J gene lost 4 bases, with 10 bases spanning the gap. The CDR3 consists of 14 residues. The V gene's germline CDR1 is MNHEY and CDR2 SMNVEV (reference sequence). This chain's CDR3 is CASSLSLSGYEQYF. The CDR3 region has the DNA TGTGCCAGCAGTTTATCTTTGTCGGGTTACGAGCAGTACTTC.

The chain is built from TRBV6-5 and TRBJ2-5; maybe TRBD1 (6 bases). The CDR3 spans 16 residues. Germline CDR1 MNHEY, CDR2 SVGAGI. V shed 0 bases and J shed 5 bases, with 16 bases lying between them. DNA for the CDR3: TGTGCCAGCAGTTACTCGATCTCAGGGGTGTGGGAGACCCAGTACTTC. Encoded protein: CASSYSISGVWETQYF.

The V and J genes are TRBV25-1 and TRBJ1-1; 9 bases fit TRBD1. Germline loops: CDR1 MGHDK, CDR2 SYGVNS. The CDR3 covers 18 residues. V trimming: 1 base; J trimming: 4 bases; junction bases outside the gene matches: 13. The CDR3 bases are TGTGCCAGCAGTGAATCTCTTGTATCGGGACAGGGACCCACTGAAGCTTTCTTT. Amino acid sequence: CASSESLVSGQGPTEAFF.